These T cell receptor beta chains were read from a single sample in a study of a mutant IDH1 vaccine in newly diagnosed glioma. Their recognized antigens are unknown. Sequenced by immunoSEQ multiplex PCR; TCRdb stores in-frame clones only, minus some. In the table there are about 94,000 clones, just under 90% of which are singletons. The source material was PBMCs, sampled from a glioma patient whose treatment included an IDH1 peptide vaccine. Receptor source: a woman aged 50 to 65 with glioma. Each CDR3 is given with its conserved first and last residue. D genes are given only for firm matches. A row's size may be missing; if present it is once, few, many or a size class.

CDR3 length	V gene	D gene	clone size	J gene	CDR3 protein	CDR3 DNA
13	TRBV7-2	TRBD1	-	TRBJ1-1	CASSLQGSSEAFF	TGTGCCAGCAGTTTACAGGGGAGCTCTGAAGCTTTCTTT
14	TRBV7-9	-	-	TRBJ2-7	CASSLDGSLDEQYF	TGCGCCAGCAGCTTAGACGGGAGCCTAGACGAGCAGTACTTC
17	TRBV28	-	-	TRBJ2-6	CASSPGTAFSGANVLTF	TGTGCCAGCAGTCCCGGGACTGCCTTTTCTGGGGCCAACGTCCTGACTTTC
15	TRBV5-1	-	-	TRBJ1-1	CASSLGVGLNTEAFF	TGCGCCAGCAGCTTGGGGGTTGGGCTGAACACTGAAGCTTTCTTT
14	TRBV6-5	-	-	TRBJ2-3	CASSSSGWGDTQYF	TGTGCCAGCAGCTCTTCGGGGTGGGGAGATACGCAGTATTTT
13	TRBV6-5	-	-	TRBJ1-6	CASSSPYNSPLHF	TGTGCCAGCAGTTCACCCTATAATTCACCCCTCCACTTT
16	TRBV4-2	TRBD1	-	TRBJ1-1	CASSQDAGQGNTEAFF	TGTGCCAGCAGCCAAGATGCAGGACAGGGGAACACTGAAGCTTTCTTT
14	TRBV13	-	-	TRBJ2-7	CASSLRGRGYEQYF	TGTGCCAGCAGCTTACGCGGACGCGGCTACGAGCAGTACTTC
15	TRBV5-1	TRBD1	-	TRBJ1-1	CASSTGQGLDTEAFF	TGCGCCAGCAGCACCGGACAGGGTTTGGACACTGAAGCTTTCTTT
14	TRBV5-4	-	few	TRBJ2-3	CASSLRGITDTQYF	TGTGCCAGCAGCCTTAGGGGTATCACAGATACGCAGTATTTT
15	TRBV19	-	once	TRBJ1-1	CASAGGRRARGEAFF	TGTGCATCCGCTGGCGGCCGCCGGGCCAGGGGAGAAGCTTTCTTT
15	TRBV7-9	TRBD1	-	TRBJ2-7	CASSSSVDRGYEQYF	TGTGCCAGCAGCTCCTCCGTGGACAGGGGCTACGAGCAGTACTTC
14	TRBV5-6	TRBD2	-	TRBJ2-2	CASSRTSAAGELFF	TGTGCCAGCAGCAGGACTAGCGCCGCCGGGGAGCTGTTTTTT
17	TRBV10-3	-	few	TRBJ2-7	CAISEFRGGHRSYEQYF	TGTGCCATCAGTGAGTTCCGTGGGGGACACCGCTCCTACGAGCAGTACTTC
14	TRBV5-1	TRBD2	-	TRBJ2-7	CASSLATSAYEQYF	TGCGCCAGCAGCTTGGCGACTAGCGCCTACGAGCAGTACTTC
13	TRBV2	TRBD1	few	TRBJ1-5	CASRGTVSQPQHF	TGTGCCAGCAGAGGGACAGTCAGTCAGCCCCAGCATTTT
15	TRBV14	TRBD1	once	TRBJ1-4	CASSQGQGAGEKLFF	TGTGCCAGCAGCCAAGGACAGGGGGCCGGGGAAAAACTGTTTTTT
15	TRBV9	TRBD1	-	TRBJ2-4	CASSVDGTGENIQYF	TGTGCCAGCAGCGTAGACGGGACAGGGGAAAACATTCAGTACTTC
15	TRBV4-2	-	-	TRBJ2-5	CASSQEVEFQETQYF	TGTGCCAGCAGCCAAGAAGTGGAGTTCCAAGAGACCCAGTACTTC